Following are 20 T cell receptor beta chains from one sample sequenced in a study of T-cell memory formation after mild COVID-19. TCRdb reanalysed the 5' RACE reads using MiXCR and keeps one entry per CDR3 protein. The sample holds about 170,000 distinct CDR3 sequences; 10% to 15% are singletons and the top ten take approximately 3.3%. The sequenced material came from PBMCs or a T cell subset sorted from them (not recorded which). The receptors were gathered from a man aged 18-30 years who had mild COVID-19 (a few samples of this study predate the infection). Cell type and time point are not known.

This clonotype was picked up a small number of times. This chain joins TRBV18 and TRBJ1-1; TRBD1 agrees at 9 bases. In germline, CDR1 is KGHSH, CDR2 LQKENI. Trimming at V came to 0 bases and at J to 11 bases, leaving 7 bases not matched to a gene. The CDR3 loop spans 14 amino acids. CDR3 protein: CASSPPRQGGTAFF. The CDR3 DNA is TGTGCCAGCTCACCACCCCGACAGGGGGGCACGGCTTTCTTT. Based on the CDR3 plus reference TRBV18 and TRBJ1-1, the full variable domain is NAGVMQNPRHLVRRRGQEARLRCSPMKGHSHVYWYRQLPEEGLKFMVYLQKENIIDESGMPKERFSAEFPKEGPSILRIQQVVRGDSAAYFCASSPPRQGGTAFFGQGTRLTVV.

This clonotype was observed a handful of times. The chain couples TRBV7-2 to TRBJ2-2; TRBD2 might be the D (7 bases). Trimming pared 2 bases from V and 11 bases from J, leaving 21 bases between. The CDR3 is made up of 16 amino acids. The V gene's germline CDR1 is SGHTA and CDR2 FQGNSA. As DNA, the CDR3 is TGTGCCAGCAGCTTAAACGGGGGGCAGACACCTGGAGAGCTGTTTTTT. Residues: CASSLNGGQTPGELFF.

This sequence joins TRBV4-1 and TRBJ2-2; the match to TRBD1 covers 9 bases. CDR1 is MGHRA and CDR2 is YSYEKL in the germline V gene. Trimming took 4 bases from V and 10 from J; bases not matched to a gene: 10. There are 15 residues in the CDR3. CDR3 protein: CASSLGQGRAEELFF. CDR3 sequence (DNA): TGCGCCAGCAGCCTCGGACAGGGGAGGGCGGAGGAGCTGTTTTTT.

CDR3 loop: CASSDAGGPDTQYF. The CDR3 region has the DNA TGTGCCAGCAGTGACGCTGGGGGACCAGATACGCAGTATTTT. The chain employs TRBV6-4 and TRBJ2-3; the D gene could be TRBD1 or TRBD2 (5 bases each). The CDR3 is made up of 14 amino acids. Germline CDR1 MRHNA, CDR2 SNTAGT. V lost 2 bases, J lost 4 bases, and 10 bases lay in between.

This rearrangement joins TRBV24-1 to TRBJ2-5, with TRBD1 matching 10 bases. V shed 10 bases and J 6 bases; nucleotides not matched to a gene: 13. The germline V gene encodes CDR1 KGHDR and CDR2 SFDVKD. The CDR3 covers 15 residues. CDR3 sequence: CATQPRQGAPKTQYF. The CDR3 bases are TGTGCCACTCAACCTCGACAGGGGGCTCCGAAGACCCAGTACTTC.

This clonotype was counted between two and nine times. This chain joins TRBV10-3 and TRBJ2-7; D gene ambiguous. Trimming removed 0 bases at V and 2 bases at J, with 8 bases between. This CDR3 contains 14 residues. Germline CDR1 ENHRY, CDR2 SYGVKD. CDR3 residues: CAISESYQTYEQYF. CDR3 coding DNA: TGTGCCATCAGTGAGTCGTATCAGACCTACGAGCAGTACTTC.

This chain connects TRBV20-1 to TRBJ1-6; 7 bases match TRBD1. CDR3 length: 15 residues. V gave up 0 bases and J gave up 3 bases; unmatched junction bases: 2. CDR1 and CDR2 (germline): DFQATT, SNEGSKA (reference sequence). CDR3 coding DNA: TGCAGTGCTAGAGATTGGGACAGCTATAATTCACCCCTCCACTTT. Translation gives CSARDWDSYNSPLHF.

The sample holds a few counts of this clonotype. The genes are TRBV7-8 and TRBJ1-5; D is unclear. The CDR3 totals 14 residues. The V and J ends lost 7 bases and 3 bases respectively, with 13 bases between them. The germline V gene encodes CDR1 SGHVS and CDR2 FQNEAQ. The CDR3 loop is CASTLDGNNQPQHF. The CDR3 DNA reads as TGTGCCAGCACCCTCGACGGAAACAATCAGCCCCAGCATTTT.

The chain has TRBV20-1 and TRBJ2-7, with 9 bases that match TRBD1. The V gene's germline CDR1 is DFQATT and CDR2 SNEGSKA (reference sequence). V trimming: 0 bases; J trimming: 1 base; junction bases outside the gene matches: 7. The length of the CDR3 is 16 residues. The CDR3 reads CSARERGTGRSYEQYV. The CDR3 DNA follows: TGCAGTGCTAGAGAGAGGGGGACAGGGAGATCCTACGAGCAGTACGTC.

There are a few counts of this clonotype. V and J are TRBV18 and TRBJ2-1, with D perhaps TRBD1 or TRBD2 (6 bases each). CDR1 is KGHSH and CDR2 is LQKENI in the germline V gene. V was shortened by 6 bases and J by 6 bases, with 9 bases between the two germline ends. CDR3 length: 12 amino acids. CDR3 sequence (DNA): TGTGCCAGCTCGGGGGGCAGCAATGAGCAGTTCTTC. Translation gives CASSGGSNEQFF.

There are a few counts of this clonotype. The chain couples TRBV5-5 to TRBJ1-1; no reliable D call. Per the germline V gene, CDR1 is SGHKS and CDR2 is YYEKEE (reference sequence). The ends were cut back, 4 bases at V and 8 bases at J, with 15 bases in the middle. CDR3 length: 13 residues. Here the CDR3 reads CASSKAFGVEAFF. The CDR3 nucleotides read TGTGCCAGCAGCAAGGCTTTTGGAGTGGAAGCTTTCTTT.

This clonotype was detected only a few times. The V gene is TRBV7-2, the J gene TRBJ2-1; D ambiguous. Trimming stripped 1 base from V and 9 bases from J, with 16 bases between. Germline-derived CDR1 and CDR2 are SGHTA and FQGNSA. This CDR3 contains 15 residues. The CDR3 DNA sequence: TGTGCCAGCAGCTTAGGGTTGCATCGGCGGAGTGAGCAGTTCTTC. This codes for CASSLGLHRRSEQFF.

This clonotype was seen more than once but under ten times. The CDR3 DNA is TGCGCCAGCAGCCAAGATTTCCCCAAGCGGGGAAGGTTGGCCGGGGAGCTGTTTTTT. This sequence encodes CASSQDFPKRGRLAGELFF. The rearrangement links TRBV4-3 to TRBJ2-2; 7 bases match TRBD2. Germline CDR1 and CDR2: LGHNA and YSLEER. This CDR3 comprises 19 residues. The trim removed 0 bases at V and 6 bases at J, leaving 16 bases unmatched.

The chain recombines TRBV7-8 with TRBJ2-1; D not resolved. V was pared by 0 bases and J by 7 bases, with 7 bases between. Germline V gene data show CDR1 as SGHVS and CDR2 as FQNEAQ. This CDR3 contains 13 residues. In DNA form, the CDR3 reads TGTGCCAGCAGCTTAGCCGGAAGGAATGAGCAGTTCTTC. Its translation: CASSLAGRNEQFF.

This clonotype was detected only a few times. This sequence joins TRBV28 and TRBJ1-1, with no clear D. Trimming stripped 6 bases from V and 7 bases from J, with 15 bases between. The CDR3 sequence is 13 residues long. Germline V gives CDR1 MDHEN, CDR2 SYDVKM. Here the CDR3 reads CASRLPSVFEAFF. The DNA of the CDR3 is TGTGCCAGCAGGCTTCCATCCGTCTTTGAAGCTTTCTTT.

The chain recombines TRBV2 with TRBJ2-2, with D unresolved. The CDR3 sequence is 15 residues long. The ends were cut back, 7 bases at V and 4 bases at J, with 16 bases in the middle. The germline V gene encodes CDR1 SNHLY and CDR2 FYNNEI. CDR3 protein: CASIKEWATTGELFF. In nucleotides, the CDR3 is TGTGCCAGCATAAAAGAGTGGGCGACCACCGGGGAGCTGTTTTTT.

In this sample, this clonotype turned up many times. The CDR3 DNA reads TGCGCCAGCAGCTCCGAACCGGGCGGGACAGTCAGTGAGCAGTTCTTC. As protein: CASSSEPGGTVSEQFF. This sequence joins TRBV5-1 and TRBJ2-1; a possible D gene is TRBD1 (7 bases). The V gene lost 3 bases and the J gene lost 9 bases, with 22 bases spanning the gap. The germline gives CDR1 SGHRS, CDR2 YFSETQ. This CDR3 is 16 amino acids long.

J is TRBJ2-1 and V is TRBV5-1; D remains unclear. Per the germline V gene, CDR1 is SGHRS and CDR2 is YFSETQ. The CDR3 runs to 15 residues. Trimming shortened V by 4 bases and J by 9 bases, and 20 bases separated the two germline ends. Here the CDR3 DNA reads TGCGCCAGCAGCCCTGACTGGGATCGGAACAGTGAGCAGTTCTTC. Amino acids: CASSPDWDRNSEQFF.

This clonotype appeared many times. J is TRBJ1-1 and V is TRBV5-1; 9 bases line up with TRBD1. V lost 0 bases and J lost 6; bases outside the gene matches: 9. The CDR3 length is 16 residues. Germline V gene data show CDR1 as SGHRS and CDR2 as YFSETQ. In nucleotides, the CDR3 is TGCGCCAGCAGCTTGGCGGACCCGGGACAGGGCGCTGAAGCTTTCTTT. It specifies CASSLADPGQGAEAFF. Supplemented by reference TRBV5-1 and TRBJ1-1, the full variable domain reads KAGVTQTPRYLIKTRGQQVTLSCSPISGHRSVSWYQQTPGQGLQFLFEYFSETQRNKGNFPGRFSGRQFSNSRSEMNVSTLELGDSALYLCASSLADPGQGAEAFFGQGTRLTVV.

This clonotype showed up just a few times. The CDR3 sequence is CASVRWLNTEAFF. The CDR3 DNA sequence: TGTGCCAGCGTCCGCTGGCTGAACACTGAAGCTTTCTTT. The rearrangement links TRBV28 to TRBJ1-1; D remains unclear. V gave up 8 bases and J gave up 0 bases, with 10 bases separating them. The germline V gene has CDR1 MDHEN and CDR2 SYDVKM. The CDR3 is made up of 13 amino acids.